The T cell receptor (beta chain) described here comes from a study of long-term antiretroviral therapy in people with HIV (dated by TCRdb to 2022 to 2024). About the study as a whole: Collection of the earliest samples took place about a decade ahead of the 2015 WHO recommendation for immediate ART, at a time when ART was typically delayed until CD4 counts fell. A retrospective serial study tested whether changes in peripheral blood TRB repertoire composition and diversity were associated with ART initiation and durable HIV suppression. The cohort contributed 150 to 200 cryopreserved PBMC samples from 25 to 35 adults with confirmed HIV infection, collected serially over a mean of roughly 6 years (range 1-12). About 35% of the 30 participants with HIV were female. Test extractions of a monoclonal T-cell line alongside approximately 36 polyclonal samples showed no cross-contamination during QIAcube processing. Overall study outcomes, separate from this receptor: HIV repertoires had narrower CDR3 length ranges than controls, and the network structure suggested an antigen-experienced repertoire that shifted only slightly toward naive after ART. Starting ART was linked to a significant rise in TRB diversity, yet even with long-term ART the diversity remained significantly lower than in transplant donor controls. Inferences about post-ART repertoire changes were limited because no data were available on ART adherence, viral resistance or therapy changes. Limited PBMC availability meant only the TCR beta chain was sequenced, without alpha chain pairing. Samples dated from the mid-2000s to the late 2010s, and the ART regimens used may be less effective than current ones. Because pre-ART samples had limited cell numbers, profiling was done on unsorted PBMC rather than on sorted CD4+ and CD8+ T cells. Expanded TRB clones identified before ART initiation dominated the repertoire at all time points, although this dominance fluctuated and declined in many PLHIV after ART.

The V end gives up 6 bases and the J end 2 bases, leaving 6 bases in the junction not matched to a gene. Taken from the germline V gene (reference sequence), the CDR1 and CDR2 loops are MNHEY and SMNVEV. From the cysteine through the phenylalanine, the CDR3 covers 14 amino acids. The entry retains the CDR3 DNA only, 42 bases that are in frame from base 1. Inclusion was restricted to participants for whom at least one PBMC sample before ART initiation and at least two post-ART samples were available. Treatment was received in the United States of America by all participants with HIV. Before DNA extraction, cryopreserved samples of about 0.9-10 million PBMC were thawed and then washed. At the time of the earliest PBMC sample for each participant with HIV, ages ranged from about 23 to 60 years. Each participant contributed PBMC samples from 1-4 timepoints before ART initiation and 2-8 timepoints after ART initiation, with a median of 7 samples. Serial HIV viral load, CD4+ T-cell count, ART history and demographic data were obtained for every participant. Using a Qiagen kit on a QIAcube, genomic DNA was extracted from unsorted PBMC, with samples processed in batches of 12.

Comment on this clone: Its antigen remains undetermined. Nothing much larger sits one base from this clone, and base qualities are not available.

Sequencing of the TRB variable region was done with the immunoSEQ hsTCRB v3.0 assay at survey level resolution. The targeted TRB sequencing depth was about 35,000-55,000 T-cell genomes per sample. Pooled TRB libraries were sequenced on an Illumina MiSeq with a v3 150-cycle kit. As for the original processing: Repertoire analysis ran in R within a reproducible Nextflow workflow covering QC, data transformation and analysis. LymphoSeq2, an R package for AIRR-Seq data exploration, was used to implement custom analyses. After excluding several samples that yielded fewer than 5000 total TRB sequences, 188 HIV repertoires remained for analysis. Among the roughly 190 retained HIV repertoires, 55 to 65 were collected before ART initiation and some 130 were collected after ART initiation. Repertoires were downsampled to 5000 TRB nucleotide sequences, and summary statistics were averaged over 100 downsampling iterations. The analysis kept only TRB sequences whose CDR3 regions were at least seven amino acids long. Diversity was measured with a Shannon entropy-derived clonality score and the Gini coefficient. In the repertoire networks, any two of the top 5000 CDR3 amino acid sequences were linked whenever the two sequences differed by an edit distance of one. For TRB CDR3 amino acid sequences, antigen specificity groups and MHC restriction were predicted with GLIPH2. CDR3 amino acid sequences were matched against VDJdb and McPAS-TCR to flag known CMV, EBV, HIV or tissue antigen associations. Pre-ART, post-ART and control groups were compared with Wilcoxon signed-rank tests and Holm-Bonferroni correction. In its TCRdb copy, this immuneACCESS table keeps in-frame sequences only and misses some clones. Where compared with another copy, unresolved V genes explain less than half of these, and the others have no known cause. The V and J calls and clone size are taken from that table; D and trimming were inferred from the DNA. This sample has 20,000 to 25,000 clones in its table, and approximately 86% of those were observed once. Approximately 12% of the sample lies in the top ten.

The starting material was unsorted PBMCs, obtained around 2.5 years after starting antiretroviral therapy. The sequence derives from a man aged 40-49 years with HIV. Rearrangement joined TRBV27 to TRBJ2-7; 8 of the junction bases match TRBD1. The DNA sequence is given as TGTGCCAGCAGGGGACAGGATCGTCCCTACGAGCAGTACTTC. This is translated as CASRGQDRPYEQYF.